These T cell receptor beta chains were read from a single sample in a study of blood T cell repertoires in COVID-19. TCRdb's copy holds only in-frame clones and misses some; the assay was immunoSEQ multiplex PCR. The sample shows 200,000 to 250,000 clones, more than 80% of them seen only once. The sample comprised PBMCs or T cells enriched from blood (not recorded which). Every receptor here comes from a man in his sixties who had recovered from COVID-19. CDR3s include the opening cysteine and the closing phenylalanine or tryptophan. The order of the fields is clone size, V gene, D gene, J gene, CDR3 DNA, CDR3 protein. A D gene is named only where the DNA matches it firmly. The size entry is marked missing in some rows and otherwise reads once, few, many or a size class.

>.|TRBV30|.|TRBJ1-1
TGTGCCTGGAGTGGCGAGGGGGATGAAGCTTTCTTT
CAWSGEGDEAFF
>.|TRBV7-8|TRBD1|TRBJ1-6
TGTGCCAGCCGGGACAGGGAGGGCCTGGGGCCCCTCCACTTT
CASRDREGLGPLHF
>.|TRBV6-5|TRBD1|TRBJ1-2
TGTGCCAGCAGTCCCGGACAGGGTTTGGGCTACACCTTC
CASSPGQGLGYTF
>.|TRBV30|TRBD1|TRBJ1-2
TGTGCTATAGGACAGGGCTATGGCTACACCTTC
CAIGQGYGYTF
>.|TRBV18|.|TRBJ2-3
TGTGCCAGCTCACCCGGGTCGCGGGGATCCACAGATACGCAGTATTTT
CASSPGSRGSTDTQYF
>.|TRBV18|.|TRBJ1-2
TGTGCCAGCTCACCCCCCGACAGAGCCTCCTATGGCTACACCTTC
CASSPPDRASYGYTF
>.|TRBV19|TRBD1|TRBJ1-6
TGTGCCAGTAGTATAGATGGGGGGACAGGGTTTGGTTCACCCCTCCACTTT
CASSIDGGTGFGSPLHF
>.|TRBV7-8|TRBD1|TRBJ1-1
TGTGCCAGCAGCCTAAGGGACAGGGGGTCGAACACTGAAGCTTTCTTT
CASSLRDRGSNTEAFF
>.|TRBV19|.|TRBJ2-1
TGTGCCAGTAAACCTACACGGCACGACAGGGCTTGGAGGGGTGAGCAGTTCTTC
CASKPTRHDRAWRGEQFF
>.|TRBV3-1/TRBV3-2|.|TRBJ1-5
TGTGCCAGCAGCCAGGGCACCAGGGGCCGGGAGCCCCAGCATTTT
CASSQGTRGREPQHF
>.|TRBV5-6|TRBD1|TRBJ2-1
TGTGCCAGCAGCCATACAGGGGGCTCGTACAATGAGCAGTTCTTC
CASSHTGGSYNEQFF
>.|TRBV7-2|TRBD1|TRBJ2-5
TGTGCCAGCAGCCAGGGACAGCTCCAAGAGACCCAGTACTTC
CASSQGQLQETQYF
>.|TRBV6-5|TRBD1|TRBJ2-7
TGTGCCAGCAGAAGACAGGGGGGCGATCACGAGCAGTACTTC
CASRRQGGDHEQYF
>.|TRBV6-1|TRBD1|TRBJ1-2
TGTGCCAGCAGTGATCGACAGGGACTCTATGGCTACACCTTC
CASSDRQGLYGYTF
>.|TRBV21-1|.|TRBJ1-5
TGTGCCAGCAGCAAAGGCGGGACAGGGGGGCAGCCCCAGCATTTT
CASSKGGTGGQPQHF
>.|TRBV11-3|.|TRBJ1-2
TGTGCCAGCAGTCCTGAACGGAACTATGGCTACACCTTC
CASSPERNYGYTF
>few|TRBV12-3/TRBV12-4|.|TRBJ2-7
TGTGCCAGCAGTTTAGTGCGCTACGAGCAGTACTTC
CASSLVRYEQYF
>.|TRBV9|TRBD2|TRBJ2-7
TGTGCCAGCAGTCGGTACCAGGGAGCGGGGCCGGTAGAGCAGTACTTC
CASSRYQGAGPVEQYF
>.|TRBV11-3|TRBD1|TRBJ2-7
TGTGCCAGCAGCTTAGAAAAGACAGGGGGGTCCTACGAGCAGTACTTC
CASSLEKTGGSYEQYF
>.|TRBV6-6|.|TRBJ2-7
TGTGCCAGCACCCAGACTGGGGCTTACGAGCAGTACTTC
CASTQTGAYEQYF
>once|TRBV7-2|TRBD1|TRBJ2-6
TGTGCCAGCAGCCCCACCGGGACAGGGGTCGGGGCCAACGTCCTGACTTTC
CASSPTGTGVGANVLTF
>.|TRBV6-2/TRBV6-3|TRBD1|TRBJ2-1
TGTGCCAGCAGTAAAAGACAGGGATTGTACAATGAGCAGTTCTTC
CASSKRQGLYNEQFF
>.|TRBV7-9|TRBD1|TRBJ1-4
TGTGCCAGCAGCCTTGGACAGGGACCTAATGAAAAACTGTTTTTT
CASSLGQGPNEKLFF
>.|TRBV10-3|TRBD1|TRBJ1-2
TGTGCCATCAGACCGGGACAGGGGGCGCGATATGGCTACACCTTC
CAIRPGQGARYGYTF
>.|TRBV6-5|TRBD1|TRBJ1-5
TGTGCCAGCAGTAGGGGGCGGTTTGGCAATCAGCCCCAGCATTTT
CASSRGRFGNQPQHF
>.|TRBV29-1|.|TRBJ1-2
TGCAGCGTTGACTTTGGAGAAGATGGCTACACCTTC
CSVDFGEDGYTF
>.|TRBV9|.|TRBJ2-3
TGTGCCAGCAGCTTCAGGGGAGATACGCAGTATTTT
CASSFRGDTQYF
>once|TRBV5-5|.|TRBJ2-7
TGTGCCAGCAGCTTGGGTTCAACCGCTATGAGCGAGCAGTACTTC
CASSLGSTAMSEQYF
>.|TRBV19|TRBD2|TRBJ2-2
TGTGCCGCCAACCGGGGGGTTTACTTGCGCGGAGCGGACACCGGGGAGCTGTTTTTT
CAANRGVYLRGADTGELFF
>once|TRBV7-9|TRBD2|TRBJ2-3
TGTGCCAGCAGCTCCCTAAGCGGGGGGCGGGGAGATACGCAGTATTTT
CASSSLSGGRGDTQYF
>once|TRBV6-5|.|TRBJ1-6
TGTGCCAGCAGCTCGCCTGGCGGATCGACCCTCCACTTT
CASSSPGGSTLHF
>.|TRBV6-5|.|TRBJ1-6
TGTGCCAGCGGATTGGGCAATTCACCCCTCCACTTT
CASGLGNSPLHF
>.|TRBV6-5|.|TRBJ2-3
TGTGCCAGCAAAACAGGGTGGAAGACAGATACGCAGTATTTT
CASKTGWKTDTQYF
>.|TRBV5-1|.|TRBJ1-1
TGCGCCAGCAGCTTGCGGACTGGGATGAACACTGAAGCTTTCTTT
CASSLRTGMNTEAFF
>once|TRBV18|.|TRBJ2-2
TGTGCCAGCTCACCACCTTGGGACTCCTCCGGGGAGCTGTTTTTT
CASSPPWDSSGELFF
>.|TRBV7-6|TRBD2|TRBJ2-1
TGTGCCAGCAGCTTAGTGAGGGGACTAGCGGGGGTCAGCAGTGAGCAGTTCTTC
CASSLVRGLAGVSSEQFF
>.|TRBV11-3|.|TRBJ1-5
TGTGCCAGCAGCTTAACGGAGAATCAGCCCCAGCATTTT
CASSLTENQPQHF
>.|TRBV7-2|TRBD2|TRBJ2-5
TGTGCCAGCAGCTTGACAGCGGGGGTGGTCCAAGAGACCCAGTACTTC
CASSLTAGVVQETQYF
>.|TRBV7-2|.|TRBJ1-5
TGTGCCAGCAGTTTAACAGGGATCAGCAATCAGCCCCAGCATTTT
CASSLTGISNQPQHF
>.|TRBV5-1|TRBD2|TRBJ2-3
TGCGCCAGCAGCCCCGGGGTAGCGGGGGTCACAGATACGCAGTATTTT
CASSPGVAGVTDTQYF
>.|TRBV5-1|.|TRBJ1-2
TGCGCCAGCAGCTTGGGGCCAGGGCTGGAAGACTATGGCTACACCTTC
CASSLGPGLEDYGYTF
>.|TRBV7-9|.|TRBJ2-2
TGTGCCAGCAGCTTAGTGCCGGACACCGGGGAGCTGTTTTTT
CASSLVPDTGELFF
>.|TRBV19|.|TRBJ1-5
TGTGCCAGTCGGGACATAAATCAGCCCCAGCATTTT
CASRDINQPQHF
>.|TRBV15|TRBD1|TRBJ1-2
TGTGCCACCAGCAAAGGACAGGGGGCGGCTAACTATGGCTACACCTTC
CATSKGQGAANYGYTF
>.|TRBV30|TRBD1|TRBJ2-1
TGTGCCTGGAATGGGCAGGGGGCCTGGAATGAGCAGTTCTTC
CAWNGQGAWNEQFF
>.|TRBV5-1|TRBD1|TRBJ2-1
TGCGCCAGCAGTCCAGGGACAGGGCGATCCCATGAGCAGTTCTTC
CASSPGTGRSHEQFF
>.|TRBV27|.|TRBJ1-2
TGTGCCAGCAGTCCCCACGTCAGGTCCCCCTATGGCTACACCTTC
CASSPHVRSPYGYTF
>.|TRBV25-1|.|TRBJ2-2
TGTGCCAGCAGGAAGGCCGGGACTGCGAACACCGGGGAGCTGTTTTTT
CASRKAGTANTGELFF
>.|TRBV15|.|TRBJ1-4
TGTGCCACCAGCAGAGAGCACCCCGGGAATGAAAAACTGTTTTTT
CATSREHPGNEKLFF
>.|TRBV19|.|TRBJ2-7
TGTGCCAGTAGCCGCGGGCCCCAGAGGGTCGGTTACGAGCAGTACTTC
CASSRGPQRVGYEQYF
>.|TRBV2|.|TRBJ1-2
TGTGCCAGCAGTGGGCAACAGGGATATAACTATGGCTACACCTTC
CASSGQQGYNYGYTF